The source of this T cell receptor beta chain is a study of T cell changes during pregnancy in multiple sclerosis. V was pared by 4 bases and J by 2 bases, with 15 bases between. In germline, CDR1 is SGHNT, CDR2 YYREEE (reference sequence). The CDR3 sequence is 15 residues long. The protocol was immunoSEQ multiplex PCR, while the TCRdb copy is restricted to in-frame clones and leaves out a portion. This table holds about 62,000 clones, 89% found once. The chain has TRBV5-4 and TRBJ2-5; TRBD2 is a possible D gene (7 bases). This receptor was taken from a female donor with multiple sclerosis, enrolled in a pregnancy study. Sample: peripheral blood, taken in the first trimester of pregnancy. CDR3 region: CASSRGAVGQETQYF. The DNA for the CDR3 is TGTGCCAGCAGCCGGGGGGCCGTGGGGCAAGAGACCCAGTACTTC.